There are many counts of the clone carrying this T cell receptor beta chain. Germline CDR1 and CDR2: SGHKS and YYEKEE (reference sequence). CDR3 size: 13 residues. After removal of 5 bases from V and 5 bases from J, the junction contained 6 bases not matched to a gene. This entry belongs to a study of T-cell reconstitution after alpha-beta-depleted transplantation in children. Preparation of the TCRbeta library involved a method that used unique molecular identifiers. TCRdb recomputed calls from the PCR reads with MiXCR, one row per CDR3 protein. The sample records 420,000 or so distinct CDR3 sequences, about a tenth being singletons.

The source was PBMCs from the stem cell graft donor, collected from the stem cell graft. The V and J genes are TRBV5-5 and TRBJ1-1, with 7 bases matching TRBD1. The TCR was taken from a human donor who donated a stem cell graft to a child with acute myeloid leukemia. CDR3 sequence (DNA): TGTGCCAGCAGTCCGGTCAGGGGGACTGAAGCTTTCTTT. Translating gives CASSPVRGTEAFF.